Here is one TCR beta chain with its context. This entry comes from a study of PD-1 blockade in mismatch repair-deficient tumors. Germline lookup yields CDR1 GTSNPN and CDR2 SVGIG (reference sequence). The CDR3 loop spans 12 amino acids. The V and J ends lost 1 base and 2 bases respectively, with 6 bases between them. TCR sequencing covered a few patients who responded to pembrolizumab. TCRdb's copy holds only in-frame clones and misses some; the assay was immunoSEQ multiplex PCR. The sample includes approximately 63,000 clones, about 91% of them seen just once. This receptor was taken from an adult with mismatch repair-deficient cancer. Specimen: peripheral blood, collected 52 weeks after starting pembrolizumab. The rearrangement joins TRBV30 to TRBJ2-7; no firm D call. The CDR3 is CAWSGGPYEQYF. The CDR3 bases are TGTGCCTGGAGTGGTGGGCCCTACGAGCAGTACTTC.